Listed here are 22 T cell receptor beta chains from one sample, sequenced in a study of T cell responses to AZD1222 COVID-19 vaccine (dated by TCRdb to the early 2020s). The library relied on the immunoSEQ multiplex PCR assay. TCRdb provides this immuneACCESS table in a form limited to in-frame rearrangements. Some clones are lacking; in checked studies, under half of them reflect an unresolved V gene, and why the rest are absent is not known. The sample profile shows about 73,000 clones; roughly nine tenths of them were found once. The top ten clonotypes cover 9% to 9.5% of the sample. Interpreted using the paper, the time point label stands for: about 28 days (+/-7) after the second vaccine dose. The sample in question was peripheral blood, obtained 28 days after the second AZD1222 dose. These receptors were taken from an adult who received the AZD1222 COVID-19 vaccine.

V gene TRBV19 combines with J gene TRBJ1-5; TRBD1 might be the D (6 bases). The CDR3 consists of 15 residues. From germline, CDR1 is LNHDA and CDR2 SQIVND (reference sequence). V gave up 7 bases and J gave up 0 bases, with 13 bases separating them. The CDR3 coding sequence is TGTGCCAGTACCACCTCACAGGGTAGCAATCAGCCCCAGCATTTT. This gives the protein CASTTSQGSNQPQHF.

The chain uses TRBV27 and TRBJ1-2; 7 bases line up with TRBD1. The trim removed 5 bases at V and 4 bases at J, leaving 10 bases unmatched. Germline assignment: CDR1 MNHEY and CDR2 SMNVEV (reference sequence). The CDR3 sequence is 15 residues long. DNA of the CDR3: TGTGCCAGCAGTCTCCGCGGGACAGTCAGCTATGGCTACACCTTC. This codes for CASSLRGTVSYGYTF.

The chain links TRBV12-5 to TRBJ2-6; D is perhaps TRBD1 or TRBD2 (6 bases each). This CDR3 contains 17 residues. The V end was cut by 4 bases, the J end by 3 bases, with 16 bases between. CDR1 and CDR2 (germline): LGHNT, FRNRAP. The CDR3 protein is CASGSGGTNSGANVLTF. The CDR3 region has the DNA TGTGCTAGTGGTTCAGGCGGGACAAATAGTGGGGCCAACGTCCTGACTTTC. The complete variable domain, with remaining parts taken from reference TRBV12-5 and TRBJ2-6, reads DARVTQTPRHKVTEMGQEVTMRCQPILGHNTVFWYRQTMMQGLELLAYFRNRAPLDDSGMPKDRFSAEMPDATLATLKIQPSEPRDSAVYFCASGSGGTNSGANVLTFGAGSRLTVL.

V and J are TRBV23-1 and TRBJ2-5; D is possibly TRBD1 or TRBD2 (5 bases each). TRBV23-1 qualifies as an ORF whose function is uncertain. The length of the CDR3 is 15 residues. V shed 0 bases and J shed 5 bases, with 13 bases lying between them. CDR3 loop: CASSQSRGSEETQYF. The CDR3 nucleotides read TGCGCCAGCAGTCAATCGAGGGGCAGCGAGGAGACCCAGTACTTC.

V usage is TRBV5-5 and J usage is TRBJ2-2; 8 positions match TRBD1. This CDR3 contains 16 residues. V shed 0 bases, J shed 4 bases, and the junction held 5 bases outside the gene matches. CDR1 is SGHKS and CDR2 is YYEKEE in the germline V gene (reference sequence). As DNA, the CDR3 is TGTGCCAGCAGCTTGGCAGGGGGCGCGGGCACCGGGGAGCTGTTTTTT. Residues: CASSLAGGAGTGELFF.

V usage is TRBV7-8 and J usage is TRBJ2-7; no reliable D call. There are 13 residues in the CDR3. V gave up 2 bases and J gave up 7 bases, with 12 bases separating them. Germline lookup yields CDR1 SGHVS and CDR2 FQNEAQ. The CDR3: CASSLSAAVEQYF. The CDR3 coding sequence is TGTGCCAGCAGCTTATCGGCTGCGGTGGAGCAGTACTTC.

The V and J genes are TRBV4-2 and TRBJ1-2; D is unresolved. The CDR3 contains 15 residues. The germline V gene has CDR1 LGHNA and CDR2 YNFKEQ. Trimming shortened V by 0 bases and J by 2 bases, and 10 bases separated the two germline ends. CDR3 sequence: CASSQDGQVNYGYTF. The CDR3 bases are TGTGCCAGCAGCCAAGACGGTCAGGTAAACTATGGCTACACCTTC.

This clone showed up just once. The genes are TRBV5-1 and TRBJ2-1, with 7 bases identical to TRBD1. The CDR3 has 20 residues. From germline, CDR1 is SGHRS and CDR2 YFSETQ. The V segment lost 2 bases and the J segment 1 base; nucleotides outside the gene matches: 18. The CDR3 DNA follows: TGCGCCAGCAGCTTCGCTCCGGGACAGCCTTCTATTACATCCTACAATGAGCAGTTCTTC. This gives the protein CASSFAPGQPSITSYNEQFF.

V and J are TRBV18 and TRBJ1-3; D gene ambiguous. V was pared by 2 bases and J by 0 bases, with 11 bases between. This CDR3 has 16 amino acids. CDR1 is KGHSH and CDR2 is LQKENI in the germline V gene. CDR3 nucleotide sequence: TGTGCCAGCTCACCAATACAGATTGACTCTGGAAACACCATATATTTT. It is translated as CASSPIQIDSGNTIYF.

The V gene is TRBV2, the J gene TRBJ1-1, with D uncertain. CDR3 length: 10 amino acids. In germline, CDR1 is SNHLY, CDR2 FYNNEI. Trimming stripped 6 bases from V and 8 bases from J, with 7 bases between. CDR3 region: CASRSGEAFF. CDR3 nucleotide sequence: TGTGCCAGCAGATCAGGAGAAGCTTTCTTT. The entire variable domain, with the rest obtained from reference TRBV2 and TRBJ1-1, is as follows: EPEVTQTPSHQVTQMGQEVILRCVPISNHLYFYWYRQILGQKVEFLVSFYNNEISEKSEIFDDQFSVERPDGSNFTLKIRSTKLEDSAMYFCASRSGEAFFGQGTRLTVV.

This sequence joins TRBV9 and TRBJ2-1, with 9 bases aligning to TRBD1. This CDR3 comprises 16 residues. CDR1 SGDLS and CDR2 YYNGEE come from the germline V gene. V was clipped by 4 bases and J by 5 bases; unmatched bases: 10. CDR3 loop: CASSSRPGQGNNEQFF. For the CDR3, the DNA is TGTGCCAGCAGCTCTCGACCGGGACAGGGAAACAATGAGCAGTTCTTC.

The gene calls are TRBV3-1 (or the pseudogene TRBV3-2) and TRBJ2-1; the match to TRBD2 covers 14 bases. Looked up from germline, CDR1 is LGHDT and CDR2 is YNNKEL (reference sequence). J gave up 9 bases and V 2 bases, and 6 bases lay outside the gene matches. CDR3 length: 16 amino acids. CDR3 coding DNA: TGTGCCAGCAGCCAATGGGGGACTAGCGGGAGAACTGAGCAGTTCTTC. As protein: CASSQWGTSGRTEQFF.

CDR3 residues: CASSINSYEQYF. CDR3 DNA: TGTGCCAGTAGTATCAACAGCTACGAGCAGTACTTC. J is TRBJ2-7 and V is TRBV19, with D unclear. Germline values: CDR1 LNHDA, CDR2 SQIVND (reference sequence). Trimming took 3 bases from V and 3 from J, leaving 6 bases between them. CDR3 length: 12 amino acids.

The chain uses TRBV24-1 and TRBJ2-1; D possibly corresponds to TRBD2 (6 bases). The CDR3 consists of 14 residues. Trimming stripped 10 bases from V and 7 bases from J, with 19 bases between. The germline gives CDR1 KGHDR, CDR2 SFDVKD. This CDR3 is CATQTTSGRNEQFF. The CDR3 DNA sequence: TGTGCCACACAAACTACCTCGGGGAGGAATGAGCAGTTCTTC.

The rearrangement joins TRBV5-1 to TRBJ2-3; 13 positions match TRBD2. Trimming removed 7 bases from V and 1 base from J; junction bases left unmatched: 6. CDR1 and CDR2 from the germline V gene are SGHRS and YFSETQ. CDR3 size: 16 residues. Written as DNA, the CDR3 is TGCGCCAGCGGCGGACTAGCGGGGGCCCGCACAGATACGCAGTATTTT. Amino acid sequence: CASGGLAGARTDTQYF.

The chain recombines TRBV9 with TRBJ2-3, with 10 bases that match TRBD2. Germline assignment: CDR1 SGDLS and CDR2 YYNGEE. CDR3 length equals 17 residues. Germline trimming cut 3 bases from V and 2 bases from J; bases unmatched to any gene: 9. The CDR3 sequence: CASSASSGSGATDTQYF. In nucleotides, the CDR3 is TGTGCCAGCAGCGCCTCTAGCGGGAGTGGGGCCACAGATACGCAGTATTTT.

The rearrangement uses TRBV7-9 and TRBJ2-1; 8 nucleotides match TRBD2. This CDR3 is 16 amino acids long. Germline assignment: CDR1 SEHNR and CDR2 FQNEAQ (reference sequence). V trimming: 3 bases; J trimming: 2 bases; junction bases outside the gene matches: 6. The CDR3 loop is CASSFGGEGPYNEQFF. CDR3 sequence (DNA): TGTGCCAGCAGCTTCGGGGGGGAGGGTCCCTACAATGAGCAGTTCTTC.

The chain links TRBV5-1 to TRBJ1-1; D gene unclear. Germline CDR1 and CDR2: SGHRS and YFSETQ. V gave up 5 bases and J gave up 0 bases, with 11 bases separating them. The CDR3 is made up of 14 amino acids. The CDR3 DNA reads TGCGCCAGCAGGCGACAAGGAATGAACACTGAAGCTTTCTTT. Encoded protein: CASRRQGMNTEAFF.

DNA for the CDR3: TGTGCCAGCAGCGAGGGACTAGCGGGAGGATACGAGCAGTACGTC. The encoded protein is CASSEGLAGGYEQYV. The chain joins TRBV5-5 to TRBJ2-7, with TRBD2 identical over 15 bases. After removal of 4 bases from V and 4 bases from J, the junction contained 3 bases not matched to a gene. CDR3 length: 15 amino acids. Per germline, CDR1 SGHKS and CDR2 YYEKEE (reference sequence).

This clone was counted only a few times. The chain links TRBV7-2 to TRBJ2-2; 9 positions match TRBD2. The CDR3 covers 15 residues. Per the germline V gene, CDR1 is SGHTA and CDR2 is FQGNSA. V lost 1 base, J lost 6 bases, and 3 bases stayed unmatched. This CDR3 reads CASSLVAGDAGELFF. The CDR3 DNA is TGTGCCAGCAGCTTAGTAGCGGGAGATGCCGGGGAGCTGTTTTTT.

V usage is TRBV18 and J usage is TRBJ1-5; D unresolved. This CDR3 is 16 amino acids long. Germline values: CDR1 KGHSH, CDR2 LQKENI. Trimming removed 3 bases from V and 0 bases from J, with 12 bases in between. The DNA of the CDR3 is TGTGCCAGCTCACCCGTCGCCATTACTAGCAATCAGCCCCAGCATTTT. This translates into CASSPVAITSNQPQHF.

The rearrangement uses TRBV18 and TRBJ2-7, with 7 bases aligning to TRBD1. The CDR3 consists of 14 residues. In germline, CDR1 is KGHSH, CDR2 LQKENI. The J segment lost 2 bases and the V segment lost 8 bases, leaving 9 bases of the junction unmatched. DNA for the CDR3: TGTGCCAGCCCCCGGGCACAGGGGACCTACGAGCAGTACGTC. Translation gives CASPRAQGTYEQYV.